These 24 T cell receptor beta chains were sequenced from one sample in a study of blood T cell repertoires in COVID-19 (dated by TCRdb to 2019 to 2021). The method was the immunoSEQ multiplex PCR assay. As stored in TCRdb, this immuneACCESS dataset retains in-frame rearrangements with V and J assigned. A fraction of the clones does not appear; measured against another copy, unresolved V genes explain less than half of the discrepancy, and the remainder lacks a known reason. For this sample there are approximately 350,000 clones; approximately 82% appear just once. 2.5% to 3.5% of the sample goes to the ten largest clones. Sequenced: peripheral blood. These TCRs come from a man aged 25-40 years with active or convalescent COVID-19.

The chain joins TRBV29-1 to TRBJ1-2; 9 bases fit TRBD1. The CDR3 contains 16 residues. Germline V CDR1 and CDR2: SQVTM, ANQGSEA. V trimming: 3 bases; J trimming: 4 bases; junction bases outside the gene matches: 12. The chain's CDR3 is CSVERGQGVGLYGYTF. The CDR3 DNA is TGCAGCGTTGAGCGGGGACAGGGTGTCGGCCTCTATGGCTACACCTTC.

The V gene is TRBV7-9, the J gene TRBJ2-7, with no clear D. The CDR3 runs 14 residues. The V end lost 4 bases, the J end lost 0 bases, and 10 bases lay between the germline ends. Germline CDR1 reads SEHNR; CDR2 reads FQNEAQ (reference sequence). The CDR3 bases are TGTGCCAGCAGCTCCCGGCAGGTCTCCTACGAGCAGTACTTC. It yields the protein CASSSRQVSYEQYF.

This clone has just a few counts. This rearrangement joins TRBV12-3 or TRBV12-4 to TRBJ1-2; unclear D gene. Trimming took off 3 bases at V and 6 bases at J, with 11 bases between the two ends. CDR3 length: 13 residues. Written as DNA, the CDR3 is TGTGCCAGCAGTTTGAGGATATTGCATGGCTACACCTTC. Its translation is CASSLRILHGYTF.

A word on this clone: This CDR3 is also generated by other DNA sequences in the sample. The V and J genes are TRBV30 and TRBJ1-2; no definite D call. From germline, CDR1 is GTSNPN and CDR2 SVGIG (reference sequence). Trimming took 3 bases from V and 2 from J, leaving 7 bases between them. The CDR3 covers 12 residues. The CDR3 protein is CAWSRGNYGYTF. The CDR3 DNA reads as TGTGCCTGGAGCAGAGGGAACTATGGCTACACCTTC.

The chain has TRBV6-5 and TRBJ2-1; 10 nucleotides agree with TRBD2. CDR3 length: 13 residues. Germline V CDR1 and CDR2: MNHEY, SVGAGI. The V and J ends lost 7 bases and 8 bases, in that order; junction bases with no gene match: 5. CDR3 region: CASNRLAGHEQFF. In nucleotides, the CDR3 is TGTGCCAGCAACCGACTAGCGGGTCATGAGCAGTTCTTC.

The chain combines TRBV7-2 with TRBJ2-2, with TRBD2 matching over 12 bases. Germline V gene lookup returns CDR1 SGHTA and CDR2 FQGNSA. V shed 6 bases and J 4 bases; nucleotides not matched to a gene: 6. This CDR3 has 16 amino acids. CDR3 sequence: CASRRLAGEFTGELFF. In DNA, the CDR3 is TGTGCCAGCAGAAGACTAGCGGGGGAATTCACCGGGGAGCTGTTTTTT.

The V gene is TRBV18, the J gene TRBJ2-6; TRBD1 matches 8 bases. The CDR3 is made up of 16 amino acids. Trimming removed 2 bases from V and 4 bases from J; junction bases left unmatched: 4. Germline values: CDR1 KGHSH, CDR2 LQKENI. This CDR3 reads CASSPLDRAGANVLTF. Here the CDR3 DNA reads TGTGCCAGCTCACCATTGGACAGGGCCGGGGCCAACGTCCTGACTTTC.

The rearrangement links TRBV11-3 to TRBJ2-1, with D tentatively TRBD1 (5 bases). Trimming stripped 1 base from V and 0 bases from J, with 10 bases between. CDR3 length: 16 amino acids. Germline V gives CDR1 SGHNT, CDR2 YENEEA. The CDR3 DNA sequence: TGTGCCAGCAGCTTAGGGACATTGAGCTCCTACAATGAGCAGTTCTTC. It encodes CASSLGTLSSYNEQFF.

This clone was counted a single time. This chain uses TRBV19 with TRBJ1-6; D call uncertain. The V gene's germline CDR1 is LNHDA and CDR2 SQIVND (reference sequence). The ends were cut back, 4 bases at V and 0 bases at J, with 10 bases in the middle. The CDR3 extends over 16 amino acids. The CDR3 sequence: CASSSRRSSYNSPLHF. The CDR3 nucleotides are TGTGCCAGTAGTAGTAGGCGGAGCTCCTATAATTCACCCCTCCACTTT.

The chain recombines TRBV7-9 with TRBJ1-2; D ambiguous. The V gene lost 8 bases and the J gene lost 5 bases, with 9 bases spanning the gap. The CDR3 loop spans 11 amino acids. Per germline, CDR1 SEHNR and CDR2 FQNEAQ (reference sequence). DNA for the CDR3: TGTGCCAGCTGGGCTTTTTATGGCTACACCTTC. As protein: CASWAFYGYTF. The full variable domain, with the rest looked up from reference TRBV7-9 and TRBJ1-2, is DTGVSQNPRHKITKRGQNVTFRCDPISEHNRLYWYRQTLGQGPEFLTYFQNEAQLEKSRLLSDRFSAERPKGSFSTLEIQRTEQGDSAMYLCASWAFYGYTFGSGTRLTVV.

The genes are TRBV7-6 and TRBJ2-7; 7 bases agree with TRBD2. The CDR3 has 15 residues. The V gene's germline CDR1 is SGHVS and CDR2 FNYEAQ. V shed 5 bases and J 3 bases; nucleotides not matched to a gene: 10. This CDR3 reads CASSTGTNPNYEQYF. DNA for the CDR3: TGTGCCAGCAGCACCGGGACTAACCCTAACTACGAGCAGTACTTC. Using reference TRBV7-6 and TRBJ2-7 for the parts outside the CDR3, the full variable domain is GAGVSQSPRYKVTKRGQDVALRCDPISGHVSLYWYRQALGQGPEFLTYFNYEAQQDKSGLPNDRFSAERPEGSISTLTIQRTEQRDSAMYRCASSTGTNPNYEQYFGPGTRLTVT.

V gene TRBV7-8 combines with J gene TRBJ2-1; 10 bases agree with TRBD2. CDR1 SGHVS and CDR2 FQNEAQ come from the germline V gene. CDR3 size: 17 residues. The junction had 4 bases not matched to a gene; V was cut back by 1 base and J by 1 base. CDR3 sequence: CASSLVLAGSSYNEQFF. For the CDR3, the DNA is TGTGCCAGCAGCTTAGTACTAGCGGGGTCATCCTACAATGAGCAGTTCTTC.

This clone appeared a few times. The chain recombines TRBV2 with TRBJ1-1; weak D call: TRBD1 (5 bases). V was pared by 3 bases and J by 10 bases, with 18 bases between. This CDR3 is 14 amino acids long. Germline CDR1 reads SNHLY; CDR2 reads FYNNEI. The CDR3 DNA is TGTGCCAGCAGTGACCGGAGGGACCAGCGGAGAGCTTTCTTT. Amino acid sequence: CASSDRRDQRRAFF.

The chain is built from TRBV11-2 and TRBJ2-5; tentatively, D is TRBD1 (6 bases). The CDR3 is 17 amino acids. Trimming removed 1 base at V and 2 bases at J, with 17 bases between. Germline V lookup: CDR1 SGHAT, CDR2 FQNNGV. The CDR3 DNA follows: TGTGCCAGCAGCTTAGTACCCGGACAGCCCTCTCAAGAGACCCAGTACTTC. It encodes CASSLVPGQPSQETQYF. The whole variable domain, remainder taken from reference TRBV11-2 and TRBJ2-5, is EAGVAQSPRYKIIEKRQSVAFWCNPISGHATLYWYQQILGQGPKLLIQFQNNGVVDDSQLPKDRFSAERLKGVDSTLKIQPAKLEDSAVYLCASSLVPGQPSQETQYFGPGTRLLVL.

The rearrangement links TRBV5-4 to TRBJ1-1; tentative D call: TRBD1 (5 bases). Germline V lookup: CDR1 SGHNT, CDR2 YYREEE (reference sequence). The CDR3 is made up of 14 amino acids. V was cut by 0 bases and J by 3 bases, with 9 bases left in between. The CDR3 region has the DNA TGTGCCAGCAGCTTGGCGCAGGGATACACTGAAGCTTTCTTT. This gives the protein CASSLAQGYTEAFF. Full variable domain (missing parts from reference TRBV5-4 and TRBJ1-1): ETGVTQSPTHLIKTRGQQVTLRCSSQSGHNTVSWYQQALGQGPQFIFQYYREEENGRGNFPPRFSGLQFPNYSSELNVNALELDDSALYLCASSLAQGYTEAFFGQGTRLTVV.

The J gene is TRBJ1-2, the V gene TRBV5-1; perhaps TRBD1 as D (6 bases). The ends were cut back, 4 bases at V and 12 bases at J, with 19 bases in the middle. This CDR3 spans 13 amino acids. The germline CDR1 and CDR2 sequences are SGHRS and YFSETQ. This CDR3 reads CASSPPGRGLHTF. The CDR3 nucleotides read TGCGCCAGCAGCCCCCCCGGGCGGGGGCTGCACACCTTC.

This clone was counted a single time. This chain connects TRBV7-3 to TRBJ1-1; D remains ambiguous. V lost 4 bases and J 1 base, leaving 10 bases between the germline ends. This CDR3 is 14 amino acids long. Germline V CDR1 and CDR2: SGHTA, FQGTGA. For the CDR3, the DNA is TGTGCCAGCAGCTCCAGCGCGGGGAACACTGAAGCTTTCTTT. It is translated as CASSSSAGNTEAFF.

V usage is TRBV7-9 and J usage is TRBJ1-6, with 7 positions matching TRBD1. This CDR3 contains 15 residues. In germline, CDR1 is SEHNR, CDR2 FQNEAQ (reference sequence). V lost 1 base, J lost 7 bases, and 4 bases stayed unmatched. The CDR3 is CASSLGQGVNSPLHF. The CDR3 DNA reads as TGTGCCAGCAGCTTAGGCCAGGGGGTAAATTCACCCCTCCACTTT.

This clone showed up just a few times. This chain uses TRBV5-6 with TRBJ1-2; D is uncertain. This CDR3 has 14 residues. V lost 1 base, J lost 2 bases, and 9 bases lay in between. Germline-derived CDR1 and CDR2 are SGHDT and YYEEEE. In nucleotides, the CDR3 is TGTGCCAGCAGCTTGAGGTCCGGGAACTATGGCTACACCTTC. Amino acid sequence: CASSLRSGNYGYTF.

This clone was seen a few times. Here the CDR3 reads CASSETAGNTGELFF. DNA for the CDR3: TGTGCCAGCAGTGAAACGGCAGGGAATACCGGGGAGCTGTTTTTT. This sequence joins TRBV2 and TRBJ2-2; D perhaps matches TRBD1 (5 bases). V lost 2 bases, J lost 5 bases, and 12 bases lay in between. The CDR3 loop spans 15 amino acids. Germline CDR1 SNHLY, CDR2 FYNNEI.

The CDR3 sequence is CASSLDGRQGAYNEQFF. CDR3 nucleotide sequence: TGTGCCAGCAGCTTAGATGGGAGACAGGGGGCCTACAATGAGCAGTTCTTC. The chain joins TRBV11-3 to TRBJ2-1; TRBD1 aligns across 9 bases. Trimming cost V 0 bases and J 2 bases; bases outside gene matches: 5. Germline V lookup: CDR1 SGHNT, CDR2 YENEEA. This CDR3 has 17 residues.

In its sample, this clone was seen once. The chain combines TRBV2 with TRBJ2-7; D uncertain. The V gene's germline CDR1 is SNHLY and CDR2 FYNNEI. V dropped 4 bases and J dropped 4 bases, with 8 bases sitting between them. This CDR3 spans 12 amino acids. This CDR3 reads CASSVLSYEQYF. DNA for the CDR3: TGTGCCAGCAGTGTTTTGAGTTACGAGCAGTACTTC.

The chain employs TRBV4-3 and TRBJ1-2; D remains unclear. CDR3 size: 14 residues. Trimming took 3 bases from V and 7 from J, leaving 15 bases between them. Germline V gene sequence: CDR1 LGHNA, CDR2 YSLEER. The CDR3 region is CASSQLREIRGYTF. The CDR3 region has the DNA TGCGCCAGCAGCCAGCTCCGAGAGATCCGTGGCTACACCTTC.

The V call is TRBV15, the J call TRBJ2-7; D remains unclear. Germline loops: CDR1 LNHNV, CDR2 YYDKDF (reference sequence). Trimming took off 1 base at V and 3 bases at J, with 7 bases between the two ends. The CDR3 covers 13 residues. The CDR3 reads CATSRAVNYEQYF. Here the CDR3 DNA reads TGTGCCACCAGCAGAGCGGTGAACTACGAGCAGTACTTC.